The text below deals with one T cell receptor beta chain. Its target is unknown. The CDR3 contains 16 residues. V gave up 4 bases and J gave up 0 bases, with 15 bases separating them. Germline-derived CDR1 and CDR2 are SEHNR and FQNEAQ (reference sequence). Data came from immunoSEQ multiplex PCR; TCRdb stores just in-frame clones and leaves some out. This table has tens of thousands of clones, 90% to 95% appearing once. The selected patients with pancreatic ductal adenocarcinoma had surgery but no neoadjuvant therapy. The sample comes from a study of T cells in pancreatic ductal adenocarcinoma. Study outcomes and limitations: Mean clonality was about 0.12 in tumors and roughly 0.068 in blood, not significantly different.

Specimen: PBMCs. J is TRBJ1-2 and V is TRBV7-9; tentative D call: TRBD1 (6 bases). This TCR was recovered from a human donor with pancreatic ductal adenocarcinoma. CDR3 protein: CASSSFRGSANYGYTF. The CDR3 DNA is TGTGCCAGCAGCTCGTTCAGGGGATCAGCTAACTATGGCTACACCTTC.